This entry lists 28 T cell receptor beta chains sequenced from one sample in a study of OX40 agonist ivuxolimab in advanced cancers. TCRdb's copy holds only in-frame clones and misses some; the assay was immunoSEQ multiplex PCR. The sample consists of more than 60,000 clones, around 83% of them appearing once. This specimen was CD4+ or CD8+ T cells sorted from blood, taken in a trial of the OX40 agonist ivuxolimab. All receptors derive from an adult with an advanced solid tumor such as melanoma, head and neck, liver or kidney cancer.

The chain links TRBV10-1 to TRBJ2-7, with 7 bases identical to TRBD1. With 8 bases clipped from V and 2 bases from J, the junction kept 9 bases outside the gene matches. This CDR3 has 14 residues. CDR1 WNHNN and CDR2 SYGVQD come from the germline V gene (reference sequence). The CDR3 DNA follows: TGCGCCAGCGGGGACAGTCTGGCCCCCTACGAGCAGTACTTC. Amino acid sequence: CASGDSLAPYEQYF.

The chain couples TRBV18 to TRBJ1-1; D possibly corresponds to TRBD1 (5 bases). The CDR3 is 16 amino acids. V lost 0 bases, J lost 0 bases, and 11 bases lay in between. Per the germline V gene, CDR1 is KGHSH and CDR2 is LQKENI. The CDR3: CASSPPRTGVNTEAFF. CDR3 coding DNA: TGTGCCAGCTCACCACCGAGAACGGGGGTGAACACTGAAGCTTTCTTT.

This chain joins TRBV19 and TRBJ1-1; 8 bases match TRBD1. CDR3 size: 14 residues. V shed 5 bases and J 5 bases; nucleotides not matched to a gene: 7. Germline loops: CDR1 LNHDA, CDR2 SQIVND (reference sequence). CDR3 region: CASSVGTGWTEAFF. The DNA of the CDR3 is TGTGCCAGTAGTGTCGGGACAGGTTGGACTGAAGCTTTCTTT.

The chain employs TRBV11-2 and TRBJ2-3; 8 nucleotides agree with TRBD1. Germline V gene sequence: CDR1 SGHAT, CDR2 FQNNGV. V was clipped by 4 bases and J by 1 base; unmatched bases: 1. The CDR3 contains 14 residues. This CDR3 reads CASSSGQGTDTQYF. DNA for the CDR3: TGTGCCAGCAGCTCGGGACAGGGCACAGATACGCAGTATTTT.

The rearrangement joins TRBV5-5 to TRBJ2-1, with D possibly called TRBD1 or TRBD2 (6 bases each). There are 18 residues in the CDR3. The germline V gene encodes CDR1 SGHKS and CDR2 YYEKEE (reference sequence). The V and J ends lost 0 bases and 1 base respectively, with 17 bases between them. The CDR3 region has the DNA TGTGCCAGCAGCTTGGAAGTTGTACGGGGGCTTTCCTACAATGAGCAGTTCTTC. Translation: CASSLEVVRGLSYNEQFF.

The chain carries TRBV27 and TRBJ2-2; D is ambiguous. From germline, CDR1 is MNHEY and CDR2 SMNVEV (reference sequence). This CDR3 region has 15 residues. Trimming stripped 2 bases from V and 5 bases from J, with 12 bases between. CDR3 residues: CASSLSAKKTGELFF. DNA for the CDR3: TGTGCCAGCAGTTTAAGCGCGAAAAAGACCGGGGAGCTGTTTTTT.

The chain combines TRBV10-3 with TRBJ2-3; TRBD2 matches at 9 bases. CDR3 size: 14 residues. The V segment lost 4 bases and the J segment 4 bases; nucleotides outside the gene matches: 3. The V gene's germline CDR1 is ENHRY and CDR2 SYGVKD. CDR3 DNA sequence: TGTGCCATCAGTGGGAGACTAGCGGCAGATACGCAGTATTTT. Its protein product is CAISGRLAADTQYF.

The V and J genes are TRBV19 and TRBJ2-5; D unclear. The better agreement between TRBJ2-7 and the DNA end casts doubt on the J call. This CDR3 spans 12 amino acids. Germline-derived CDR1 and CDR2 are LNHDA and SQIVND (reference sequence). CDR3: CASRTSGNEQYF. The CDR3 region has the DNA TGTGCCAGTAGGACCTCTGGGAACGAGCAGTACTTC.

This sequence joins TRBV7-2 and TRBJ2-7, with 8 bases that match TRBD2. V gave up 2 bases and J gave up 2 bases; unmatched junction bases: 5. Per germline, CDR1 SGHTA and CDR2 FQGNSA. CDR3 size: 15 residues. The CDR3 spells CASSLSGRIPYEQYF. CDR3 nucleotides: TGTGCCAGCAGCTTAAGCGGGAGAATCCCCTACGAGCAGTACTTC. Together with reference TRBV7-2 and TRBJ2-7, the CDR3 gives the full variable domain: GAGVSQSPSNKVTEKGKDVELRCDPISGHTALYWYRQSLGQGLEFLIYFQGNSAPDKSGLPSDRFSAERTGGSVSTLTIQRTQQEDSAVYLCASSLSGRIPYEQYFGPGTRLTVT.

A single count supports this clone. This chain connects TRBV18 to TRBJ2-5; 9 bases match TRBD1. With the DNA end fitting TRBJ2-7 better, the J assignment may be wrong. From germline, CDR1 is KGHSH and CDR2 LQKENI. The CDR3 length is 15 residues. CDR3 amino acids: CASSGQGLGSYEQYF. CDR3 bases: TGTGCCAGCTCAGGACAGGGGTTGGGCTCCTACGAGCAGTACTTC.

As DNA, the CDR3 is TGTGCCAGTATGATGGAGGCAGGTTCGCATCAGCCCCAGCATTTT. Translating it yields CASMMEAGSHQPQHF. The V call is TRBV19, the J call TRBJ1-5; D gene ambiguous. The CDR3 is made up of 15 amino acids. Per germline, CDR1 LNHDA and CDR2 SQIVND (reference sequence). Deletions cut 7 bases from V and 5 bases from J, with 18 bases between.

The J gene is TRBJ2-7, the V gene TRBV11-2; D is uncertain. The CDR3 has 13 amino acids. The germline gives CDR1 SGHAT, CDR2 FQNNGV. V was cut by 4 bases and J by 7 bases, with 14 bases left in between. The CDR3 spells CASSSIQEVEQYF. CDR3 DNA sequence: TGTGCCAGCAGCTCCATTCAAGAGGTTGAGCAGTACTTC.

For the CDR3, the DNA is TGTGCCAGTATAAGCGCAGGGGGCACTGAAGCTTTCTTT. It encodes CASISAGGTEAFF. The rearrangement joins TRBV2 to TRBJ1-1; the match to TRBD1 covers 7 bases. J lost 4 bases, V lost 9 bases, and 8 bases had no gene match. Germline CDR1 SNHLY, CDR2 FYNNEI. The CDR3 totals 13 residues.

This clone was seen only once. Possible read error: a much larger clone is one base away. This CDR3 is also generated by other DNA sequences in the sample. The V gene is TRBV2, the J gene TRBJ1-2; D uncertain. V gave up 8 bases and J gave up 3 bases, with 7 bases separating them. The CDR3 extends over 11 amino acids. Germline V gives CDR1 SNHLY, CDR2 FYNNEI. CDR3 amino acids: CASRQDYGYTF. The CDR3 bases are TGTGCCAGCCGACAAGACTATGGCTACACCTTC.

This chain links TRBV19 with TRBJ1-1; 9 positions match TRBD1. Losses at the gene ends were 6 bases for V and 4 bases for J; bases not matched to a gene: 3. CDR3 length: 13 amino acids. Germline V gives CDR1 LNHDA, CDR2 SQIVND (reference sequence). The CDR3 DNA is TGTGCCAGTAGGGACAGGGGTCTCACTGAAGCTTTCTTT. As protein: CASRDRGLTEAFF.

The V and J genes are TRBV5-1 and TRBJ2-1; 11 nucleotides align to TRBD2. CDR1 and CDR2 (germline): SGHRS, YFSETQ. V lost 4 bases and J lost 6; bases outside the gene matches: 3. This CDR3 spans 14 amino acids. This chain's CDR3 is CASSQGTSGNEQFF. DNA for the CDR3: TGCGCCAGCAGCCAAGGGACTAGCGGCAATGAGCAGTTCTTC.

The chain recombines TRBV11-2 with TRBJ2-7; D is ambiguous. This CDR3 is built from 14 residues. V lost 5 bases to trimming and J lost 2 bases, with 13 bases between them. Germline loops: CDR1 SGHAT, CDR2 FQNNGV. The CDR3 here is CASSPLRQTYEQYF. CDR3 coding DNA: TGTGCCAGCAGCCCCTTGAGGCAAACCTACGAGCAGTACTTC.

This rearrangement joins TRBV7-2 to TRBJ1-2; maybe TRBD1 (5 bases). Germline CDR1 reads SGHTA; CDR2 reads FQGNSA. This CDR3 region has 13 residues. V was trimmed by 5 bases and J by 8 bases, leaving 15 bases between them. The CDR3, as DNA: TGTGCCAGCAGCCCCCGGGAGGGGAAAGGCTACACCTTC. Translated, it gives CASSPREGKGYTF.

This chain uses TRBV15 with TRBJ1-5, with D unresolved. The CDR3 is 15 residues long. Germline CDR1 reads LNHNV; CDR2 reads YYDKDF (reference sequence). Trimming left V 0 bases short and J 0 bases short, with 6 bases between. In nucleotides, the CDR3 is TGTGCCACCAGCAGAGAGCTTTATAGCAATCAGCCCCAGCATTTT. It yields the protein CATSRELYSNQPQHF.

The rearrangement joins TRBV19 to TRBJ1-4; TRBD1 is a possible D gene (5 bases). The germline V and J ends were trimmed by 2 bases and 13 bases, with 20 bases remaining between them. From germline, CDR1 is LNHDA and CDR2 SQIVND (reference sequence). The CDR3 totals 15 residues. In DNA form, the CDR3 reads TGTGCCAGTAGTATAAAACCGGGACCCTCCGTCGGACTGTTTTTT. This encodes CASSIKPGPSVGLFF.

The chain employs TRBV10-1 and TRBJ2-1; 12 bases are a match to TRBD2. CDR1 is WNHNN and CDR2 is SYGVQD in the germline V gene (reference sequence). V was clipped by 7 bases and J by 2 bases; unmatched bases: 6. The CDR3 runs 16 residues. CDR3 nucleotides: TGCGCCAGCACCCCGACTAGCGGGAGCCCCTACAATGAGCAGTTCTTC. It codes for CASTPTSGSPYNEQFF.

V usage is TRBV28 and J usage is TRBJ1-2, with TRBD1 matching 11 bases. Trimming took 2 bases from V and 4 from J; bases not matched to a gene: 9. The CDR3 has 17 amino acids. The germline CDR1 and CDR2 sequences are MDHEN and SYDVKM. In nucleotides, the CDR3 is TGTGCCAGCAGTTTACCCGTTGGACAGGGGGCTATCTATGGCTACACCTTC. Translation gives CASSLPVGQGAIYGYTF.

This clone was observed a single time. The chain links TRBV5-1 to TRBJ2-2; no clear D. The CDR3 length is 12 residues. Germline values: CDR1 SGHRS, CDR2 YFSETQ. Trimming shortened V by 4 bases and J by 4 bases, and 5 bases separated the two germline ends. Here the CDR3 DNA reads TGCGCCAGCAGCCCAGGCACCGGGGAGCTGTTTTTT. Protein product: CASSPGTGELFF.

The CDR3 nucleotides are TGTGCCAGCAGTCCGGGACCGCGTGACTATGGCTACACCTTC. Protein product: CASSPGPRDYGYTF. The V gene is TRBV2, the J gene TRBJ1-2; TRBD1 might be the D (5 bases). The CDR3 runs to 14 residues. Trimming left V 5 bases short and J 3 bases short, with 13 bases between. The germline V gene has CDR1 SNHLY and CDR2 FYNNEI.

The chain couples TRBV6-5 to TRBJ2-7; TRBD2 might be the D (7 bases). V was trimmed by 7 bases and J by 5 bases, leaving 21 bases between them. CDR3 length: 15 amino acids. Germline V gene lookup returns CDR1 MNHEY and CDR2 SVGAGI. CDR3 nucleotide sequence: TGTGCCAGCACCATAGGGGGTGGGGGGGACAACGAGCAGTACTTC. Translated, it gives CASTIGGGGDNEQYF.

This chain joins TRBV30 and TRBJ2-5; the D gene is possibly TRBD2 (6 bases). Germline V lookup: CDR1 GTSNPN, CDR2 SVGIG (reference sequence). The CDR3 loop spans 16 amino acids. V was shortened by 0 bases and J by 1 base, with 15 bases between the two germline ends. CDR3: CAWSVGSGFFQETQYF. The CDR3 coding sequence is TGTGCCTGGAGTGTAGGTAGCGGATTCTTCCAAGAGACCCAGTACTTC. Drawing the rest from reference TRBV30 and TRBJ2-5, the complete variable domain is SQTIHQWPATLVQPVGSPLSLECTVEGTSNPNLYWYRQAAGRGLQLLFYSVGIGQISSEVPQNLSASRPQDRQFILSSKKLLLSDSGFYLCAWSVGSGFFQETQYFGPGTRLLVL.

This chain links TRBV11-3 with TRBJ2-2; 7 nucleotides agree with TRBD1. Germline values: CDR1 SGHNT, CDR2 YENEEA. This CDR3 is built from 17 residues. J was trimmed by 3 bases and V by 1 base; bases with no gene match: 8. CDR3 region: CASSLGPHRGDTGELFF. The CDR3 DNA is TGTGCCAGCAGCTTAGGGCCCCACAGGGGAGACACCGGGGAGCTGTTTTTT.

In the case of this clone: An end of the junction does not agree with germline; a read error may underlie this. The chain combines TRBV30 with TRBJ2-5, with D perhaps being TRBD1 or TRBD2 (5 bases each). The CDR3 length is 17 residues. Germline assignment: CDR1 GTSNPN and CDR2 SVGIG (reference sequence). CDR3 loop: CAWSVVSVLGDQEAQYF. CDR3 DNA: TGTGCCTGGAGTGTAGTGTCCGTTCTGGGGGACCAAGAGGCCCAGTACTTC.